This TCR beta chain was sequenced during a study of T cells in Graves' hyperthyroidism and ophthalmopathy. About the study: Before any treatment, at initial diagnosis, peripheral blood was collected. Points from the study as a whole: Most clonotypes expanded in the thyroid (above 0.001) were also present in blood.

Reasons for excluding patients were uncontrolled infection, other autoimmune disease, pregnancy or lactation. The study based diagnoses on clinical symptoms, serum thyroxine and TRAb, thyroid ultrasound and orbital computed tomography. Template material for amplifying TCR beta CDR3 regions consisted of RNA transcripts. The TCR CDR3 first-round RT-PCR relied on the HTBI primer set. TCRdb called the multiplex PCR reads again in MiXCR, with one record for every CDR3 protein. This table has about 640,000 distinct CDR3 sequences, about 14% appearing once. CDR1 SGHRS and CDR2 YFSETQ come from the germline V gene. V shed 1 base, J shed 5 bases, and the junction held 7 bases outside the gene matches. CDR3 length equals 15 residues. This clonotype was picked up a small number of times. What it binds is not known.

The rearrangement joins TRBV5-1 to TRBJ2-3; TRBD2 matches at 7 bases. This sequence was found in a woman aged 45-60 years with Graves' ophthalmopathy. Sequencing used blood. CDR3 DNA sequence: TGCGCCAGCAGCTTGACTAGCTCGGGAGGAGATACGCAGTATTTT. Translated: CASSLTSSGGDTQYF.